This T cell receptor (beta chain) was retrieved from a study of identical twins. Study-wide points: Fewer insertions marked abundant cord blood beta clonotypes; young adult naive trended weakly, memory not at all. Out-of-frame beta sequences exhibited a weaker degree of excess twin sharing.

A single record per CDR3 protein comes from TCRdb applying MiXCR to the 5' RACE reads. Among roughly 240,000 distinct CDR3 sequences listed, roughly 7% were seen once. In germline, CDR1 is SQVTM, CDR2 ANQGSEA. J was trimmed by 11 bases and V by 2 bases; bases with no gene match: 6. This CDR3 comprises 14 residues. This clonotype has more than one count but fewer than ten. As yet, its antigen is unknown. These same data were also listed under a study on yellow fever vaccine responses in identical twins. That paper states: The authors reported partly convergent, partly personalized vaccine responses in identical twins.

The TCR comes from a young woman in good health. Sequences were obtained from memory (CD45RO+) T cells sorted from blood. This chain links TRBV29-1 with TRBJ2-1; 13 bases match TRBD2. This chain's CDR3 is CSVESGLAGDQQFF. DNA for the CDR3: TGCAGCGTTGAATCCGGACTAGCGGGAGATCAGCAGTTCTTC.